The clone carrying this TCR beta chain has a handful of counts. As yet, its antigen is unknown. The data are from a study of blood T cells in healthy people across ages. At least 6 micrograms of total RNA were extracted per sample. The CDR3 is 15 amino acids. With 5 bases clipped from V and 6 bases from J, the junction kept 9 bases outside the gene matches. The germline gives CDR1 SEHNR, CDR2 FQNEAQ (reference sequence). Alongside a J-beta primer mix, a sample-barcoded 5' primer served in a second PCR lasting 7 to 11 cycles. TCRdb ran MiXCR on the 5' RACE reads and lists one entry per CDR3 protein. The data hold about 1.7 million distinct CDR3 sequences, with roughly 27% observed a single time. Study-level results: A roughly linear fall in TCR beta diversity per million T cells was seen with increasing age. Samples with more naive T cells showed higher observed beta diversity.

The receptor was derived from a woman aged 25 to 39 in good health. The V and J genes are TRBV7-9 and TRBJ2-1; 8 positions match TRBD1. The sample comprised blood. The CDR3 DNA reads TGTGCCAGCAGCCCCTACGGACAGGGACGCAATGAGCAGTTCTTC. Amino acids: CASSPYGQGRNEQFF.